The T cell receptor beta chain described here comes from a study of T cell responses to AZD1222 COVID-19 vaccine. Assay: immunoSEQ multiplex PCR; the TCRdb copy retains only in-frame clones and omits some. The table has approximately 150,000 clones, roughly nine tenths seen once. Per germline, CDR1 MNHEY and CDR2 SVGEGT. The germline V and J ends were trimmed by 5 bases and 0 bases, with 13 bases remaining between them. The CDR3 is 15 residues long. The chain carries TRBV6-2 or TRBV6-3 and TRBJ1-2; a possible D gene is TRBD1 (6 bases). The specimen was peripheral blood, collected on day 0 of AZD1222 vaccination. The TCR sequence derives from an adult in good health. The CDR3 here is CASSHQGLANYGYTF. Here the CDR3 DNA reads TGTGCCAGCAGTCATCAGGGGCTAGCTAACTATGGCTACACCTTC.